Each of the 2 T cell receptor beta chains below was sequenced from the same sample in a study of blood T cell repertoires in COVID-19. Using immunoSEQ multiplex PCR, the repertoire was profiled, and TCRdb retains in-frame clones only, with some absent. This sample has 200,000 to 250,000 clones, with 88% found just once. The sequencing sample was made of peripheral blood. The source is a man in his 70s with acute or convalescent COVID-19.

This chain uses TRBV4-3 with TRBJ1-2; TRBD1 matches at 7 bases. This CDR3 is 15 amino acids long. In germline, CDR1 is LGHNA, CDR2 YSLEER. With V trimmed by 0 bases and J by 4 bases, 5 bases remained unmatched. The CDR3 region is CASSQDRDRPYGYTF. CDR3 bases: TGCGCCAGCAGCCAAGATCGGGACAGACCCTATGGCTACACCTTC.

This clone appeared a few times. The genes are TRBV7-3 and TRBJ2-2, with D perhaps TRBD2 (6 bases). The germline CDR1 and CDR2 sequences are SGHTA and FQGTGA. The CDR3 is 16 amino acids. V was cut by 4 bases and J by 6 bases, with 18 bases left in between. The CDR3 spells CASSSSTSAAAGELFF. CDR3 nucleotide sequence: TGTGCCAGCAGCTCCTCGACTAGTGCGGCTGCCGGGGAGCTGTTTTTT.